This record looks at one T cell receptor beta chain sequence and its context. The antigen remains unidentified. Every donor gave about 9 milliliters of peripheral blood. The sample belongs to a study of blood T cells in healthy people across ages. Study results and limitations: Age showed a roughly linear inverse relationship with TCR beta diversity per million T cells.

CDR3 length equals 14 residues. Germline CDR1 and CDR2: SNHLY and FYNNEI. A sample-barcoded 5' primer and a J-beta primer mix were used in a second PCR of roughly 7 to 12 cycles. The authors tagged each cDNA molecule using a template-switch adaptor with 12 random nucleotides. TCRdb re-called the 5' RACE reads through MiXCR, storing one row per CDR3 protein. The profile shows hundreds of thousands of distinct CDR3 sequences, over 20% of them singletons. The sequence was obtained from a man in his 70s in good health. The rearrangement links TRBV2 to TRBJ2-5, with TRBD2 matching over 8 bases. The end of the DNA aligns better with TRBJ2-1, so the J call may be wrong. Sequencing used blood. Here the CDR3 reads CASSGGLGRDEQFF. In DNA, the CDR3 is TGTGCCAGCAGTGGGGGACTAGGTAGGGATGAGCAGTTCTTC.